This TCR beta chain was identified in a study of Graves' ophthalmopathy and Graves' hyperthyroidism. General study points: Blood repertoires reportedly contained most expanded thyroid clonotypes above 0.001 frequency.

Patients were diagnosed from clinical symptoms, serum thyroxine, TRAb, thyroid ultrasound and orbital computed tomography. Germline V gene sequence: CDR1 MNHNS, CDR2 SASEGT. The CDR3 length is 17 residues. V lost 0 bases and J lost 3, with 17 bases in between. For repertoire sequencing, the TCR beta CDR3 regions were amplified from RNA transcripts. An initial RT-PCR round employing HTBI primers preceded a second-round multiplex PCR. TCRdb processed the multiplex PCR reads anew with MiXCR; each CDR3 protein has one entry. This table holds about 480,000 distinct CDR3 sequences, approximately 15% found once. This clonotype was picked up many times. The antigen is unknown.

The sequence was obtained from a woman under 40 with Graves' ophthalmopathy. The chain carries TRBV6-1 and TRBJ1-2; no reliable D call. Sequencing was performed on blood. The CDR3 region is CASSEAGRNNPYYGYTF. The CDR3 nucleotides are TGTGCCAGCAGTGAAGCGGGGAGGAACAACCCCTACTATGGCTACACCTTC.